A single sample gave rise to the 14 T cell receptor beta chains below, sequenced in a study of blood T cell repertoires in COVID-19 (dated by TCRdb to about 2020). Library prep was done by the immunoSEQ multiplex PCR assay. TCRdb obtained this table from immuneACCESS and retained in-frame rearrangements with V and J assigned. These tables miss some clones; where compared with another copy, unresolved V genes account for less than half of the shortfall, and the remainder is unexplained. This sample gives around 160,000 clones in total; 80% to 90% of them show up just once. The biggest ten clones account for roughly 8.8% of the sample. The sequencing input was peripheral blood. All receptors come from a human donor with acute or convalescent COVID-19. The donor label of this sample is uncertain.

This clone was found a few times. This rearrangement joins TRBV12-3 or TRBV12-4 to TRBJ2-1, with D maybe TRBD2 (6 bases). Trimming stripped 6 bases from V and 8 bases from J, with 11 bases between. The CDR3 has 12 residues. The CDR3 loop reads CASSLGLYEQFF. The CDR3 coding sequence is TGTGCCAGCAGCCTCGGACTATATGAGCAGTTCTTC.

V gene TRBV10-3 combines with J gene TRBJ1-2; TRBD1 agrees at 7 bases. Per the germline V gene, CDR1 is ENHRY and CDR2 is SYGVKD. The CDR3 totals 14 residues. With 3 bases clipped from V and 4 bases from J, the junction kept 5 bases outside the gene matches. As DNA, the CDR3 is TGTGCCATCAGTGATGAAGGGACAGCCTATGGCTACACCTTC. Its translation: CAISDEGTAYGYTF.

The chain combines TRBV6-5 with TRBJ1-2; a weak D match, TRBD1 (5 bases). The CDR3 consists of 13 residues. The germline CDR1 and CDR2 sequences are MNHEY and SVGAGI. V lost 2 bases, J lost 8 bases, and 12 bases lay in between. The CDR3 loop is CASSYGRGGGYTF. CDR3 DNA: TGTGCCAGCAGTTACGGGAGGGGTGGCGGCTACACCTTC.

This sequence joins TRBV7-8 and TRBJ1-2; TRBD1 agrees at 8 bases. The CDR3 runs to 17 residues. CDR1 and CDR2 from the germline V gene are SGHVS and FQNEAQ. Trimming removed 1 base from V and 2 bases from J; junction bases left unmatched: 9. The DNA for the CDR3 is TGTGCCAGCAGCTTAGAGGGAGGACAGGGAGGCAACTATGGCTACACCTTC. This translates into CASSLEGGQGGNYGYTF.

V is TRBV5-5 and J is TRBJ2-2, with 7 nucleotides matching TRBD1. This CDR3 is 16 amino acids long. Germline assignment: CDR1 SGHKS and CDR2 YYEKEE (reference sequence). V gave up 0 bases and J gave up 6 bases; unmatched junction bases: 8. The CDR3 here is CASSLGDSRRAGELFF. The CDR3 nucleotides are TGTGCCAGCAGCTTGGGGGACAGCCGACGGGCCGGGGAGCTGTTTTTT.

The V and J genes are TRBV7-9 and TRBJ2-3; 8 bases align to TRBD1. V shed 5 bases and J 0 bases; nucleotides not matched to a gene: 16. The CDR3 has 19 amino acids. Germline CDR1 reads SEHNR; CDR2 reads FQNEAQ (reference sequence). The CDR3 bases are TGTGCCAGCAGCCCTCCTACAGGGGGACCCTATTCTAGCACAGATACGCAGTATTTT. Its translation is CASSPPTGGPYSSTDTQYF.

The J gene is TRBJ1-6, the V gene TRBV18; 8 bases line up with TRBD1. The CDR3 has 17 amino acids. Germline V gene sequence: CDR1 KGHSH, CDR2 LQKENI. V lost 3 bases and J lost 9; bases outside the gene matches: 13. The CDR3 reads CASSPRTGGNSGSPLHF. DNA for the CDR3: TGTGCCAGCTCACCGAGAACAGGGGGTAATTCGGGTTCACCCCTCCACTTT.

The chain employs TRBV9 and TRBJ2-1; TRBD2 aligns across 10 bases. V was pared by 4 bases and J by 3 bases, with 7 bases of the junction left unmatched. Germline V lookup: CDR1 SGDLS, CDR2 YYNGEE. CDR3 length: 16 residues. The CDR3 is CASSPAQRGGYNEQFF. CDR3 DNA: TGTGCCAGCAGCCCTGCCCAGCGGGGGGGCTACAATGAGCAGTTCTTC.

The CDR3 protein is CASSTTASEYV. In DNA, the CDR3 is TGTGCCAGTAGTACGACAGCCTCAGAGTACGTC. The chain recombines TRBV19 with TRBJ2-7, with D possibly TRBD1 on 5 matching bases. CDR1 is LNHDA, CDR2 SQIVND, per germline (reference sequence). The CDR3 has 11 amino acids. V was clipped by 4 bases and J by 11 bases, with 12 bases between them.

The chain is built from TRBV30 and TRBJ1-2; 7 nucleotides line up with TRBD1. V shed 0 bases and J 8 bases; nucleotides not matched to a gene: 9. Germline V gene sequence: CDR1 GTSNPN, CDR2 SVGIG (reference sequence). There are 14 residues in the CDR3. The CDR3 reads CAWSVQRTGYGYTF. CDR3 DNA: TGTGCCTGGAGTGTACAGAGGACAGGCTACGGCTACACCTTC. The complete variable domain, with remaining parts taken from reference TRBV30 and TRBJ1-2, reads SQTIHQWPATLVQPVGSPLSLECTVEGTSNPNLYWYRQAAGRGLQLLFYSVGIGQISSEVPQNLSASRPQDRQFILSSKKLLLSDSGFYLCAWSVQRTGYGYTFGSGTRLTVV.

As DNA, the CDR3 is TGTGCCACCAGGGGAGAGGGCAATGAGCAGTTCTTC. Encoded protein: CATRGEGNEQFF. The chain is built from TRBV24-1 and TRBJ2-1; tentative D call: TRBD2 (5 bases). V was shortened by 7 bases and J by 6 bases, with 9 bases between the two germline ends. The V gene's germline CDR1 is KGHDR and CDR2 SFDVKD. The CDR3 contains 12 residues.

The J gene is TRBJ1-2, the V gene TRBV10-2, with 8 bases that match TRBD1. The CDR3 totals 14 residues. Germline V gene lookup returns CDR1 WSHSY and CDR2 SAAADI. V was clipped by 3 bases and J by 4 bases; unmatched bases: 4. The CDR3 is CASSDNDRGYGYTF. Here the CDR3 DNA reads TGCGCCAGCAGTGATAACGACAGGGGCTATGGCTACACCTTC.

This clone is a singleton in its sample. This chain links TRBV18 with TRBJ1-2; 8 bases match TRBD1. The CDR3 extends over 14 amino acids. V gave up 6 bases and J gave up 7 bases; unmatched junction bases: 10. Germline V CDR1 and CDR2: KGHSH, LQKENI. The CDR3, as DNA: TGTGCCAGCTCCCTATCTAGGACAGGGTTTGGCTACACCTTC. It encodes CASSLSRTGFGYTF.

The chain links TRBV5-1 to TRBJ1-3, with unresolved D. This CDR3 region has 14 residues. The ends were cut back, 0 bases at V and 2 bases at J, with 6 bases in the middle. CDR1 and CDR2 (germline): SGHRS, YFSETQ. CDR3 in amino acids: CASSLAGTGNTIYF. The CDR3 nucleotides are TGCGCCAGCAGCTTGGCAGGTACTGGAAACACCATATATTTT.